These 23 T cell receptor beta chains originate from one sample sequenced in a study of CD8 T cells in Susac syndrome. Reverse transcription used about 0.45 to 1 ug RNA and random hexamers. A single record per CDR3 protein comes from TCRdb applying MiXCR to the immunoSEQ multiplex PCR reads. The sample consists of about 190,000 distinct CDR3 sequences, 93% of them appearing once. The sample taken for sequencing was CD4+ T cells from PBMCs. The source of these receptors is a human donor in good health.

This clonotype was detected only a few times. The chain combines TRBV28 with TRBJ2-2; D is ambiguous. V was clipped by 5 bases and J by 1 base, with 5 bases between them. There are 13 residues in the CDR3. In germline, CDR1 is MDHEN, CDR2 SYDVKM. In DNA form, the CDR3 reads TGTGCCAGCAGTCGACAGAACACCGGGGAGCTGTTTTTT. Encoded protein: CASSRQNTGELFF.

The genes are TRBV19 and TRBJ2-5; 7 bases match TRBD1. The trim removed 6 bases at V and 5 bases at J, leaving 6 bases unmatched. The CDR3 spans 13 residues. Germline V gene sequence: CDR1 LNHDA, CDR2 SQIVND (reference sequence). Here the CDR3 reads CASSRQGTETQYF. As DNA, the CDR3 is TGTGCCAGTAGCAGACAGGGTACGGAGACCCAGTACTTC.

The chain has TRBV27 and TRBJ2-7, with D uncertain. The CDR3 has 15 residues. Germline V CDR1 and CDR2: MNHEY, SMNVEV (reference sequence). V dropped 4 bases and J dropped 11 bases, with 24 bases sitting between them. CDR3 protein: CASSSPSRPPGKEYF. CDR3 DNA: TGTGCCAGCAGTTCCCCCTCGAGGCCTCCGGGCAAAGAGTACTTC.

The CDR3 DNA sequence: TGTGCCAGCAGCAGACAGGGTGGGGAGACCCAGTACTTC. It codes for CASSRQGGETQYF. This chain joins TRBV7-3 and TRBJ2-5; 7 nucleotides align to TRBD1. Germline CDR1 reads SGHTA; CDR2 reads FQGTGA. J lost 5 bases, V lost 5 bases, and 5 bases had no gene match. The CDR3 covers 13 residues.

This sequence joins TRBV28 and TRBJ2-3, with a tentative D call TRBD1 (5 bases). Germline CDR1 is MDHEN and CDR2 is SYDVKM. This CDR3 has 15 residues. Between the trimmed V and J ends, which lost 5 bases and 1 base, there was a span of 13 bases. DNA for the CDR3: TGTGCCAGCAGTCCCGTAAGGGGCGGCACAGATACGCAGTATTTT. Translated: CASSPVRGGTDTQYF. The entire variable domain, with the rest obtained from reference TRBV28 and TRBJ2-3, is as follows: DVKVTQSSRYLVKRTGEKVFLECVQDMDHENMFWYRQDPGLGLRLIYFSYDVKMKEKGDIPEGYSVSREKKERFSLILESASTNQTSMYLCASSPVRGGTDTQYFGPGTRLTVL.

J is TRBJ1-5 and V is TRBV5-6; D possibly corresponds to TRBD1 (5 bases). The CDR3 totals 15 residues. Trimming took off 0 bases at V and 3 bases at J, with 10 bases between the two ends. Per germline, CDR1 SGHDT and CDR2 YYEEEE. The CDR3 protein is CASSLGGAANQPQHF. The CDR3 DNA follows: TGTGCCAGCAGCTTGGGAGGGGCTGCCAATCAGCCCCAGCATTTT.

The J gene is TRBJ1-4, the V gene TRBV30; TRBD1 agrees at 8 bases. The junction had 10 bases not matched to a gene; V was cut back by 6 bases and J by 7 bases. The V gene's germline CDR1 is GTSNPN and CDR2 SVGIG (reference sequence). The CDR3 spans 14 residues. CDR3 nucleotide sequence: TGTGCCTGTTCCATTGGACAGGGTGGTGAAAAACTGTTTTTT. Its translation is CACSIGQGGEKLFF.

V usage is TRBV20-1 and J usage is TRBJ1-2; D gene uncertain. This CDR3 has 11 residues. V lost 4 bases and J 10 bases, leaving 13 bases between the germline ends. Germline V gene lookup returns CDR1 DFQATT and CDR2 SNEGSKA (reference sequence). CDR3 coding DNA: TGCAGTGCTATATTTCCAGCTACCTACACCTTC. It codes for CSAIFPATYTF.

The CDR3, as DNA: TGTGCCAGCAGTGCGACAGGGTACACTGAAGCTTTCTTT. It specifies CASSATGYTEAFF. The rearrangement joins TRBV2 to TRBJ1-1, with 7 positions matching TRBD1. V lost 4 bases, J lost 3 bases, and 2 bases stayed unmatched. The CDR3 sequence is 13 residues long. CDR1 and CDR2 from the germline V gene are SNHLY and FYNNEI.

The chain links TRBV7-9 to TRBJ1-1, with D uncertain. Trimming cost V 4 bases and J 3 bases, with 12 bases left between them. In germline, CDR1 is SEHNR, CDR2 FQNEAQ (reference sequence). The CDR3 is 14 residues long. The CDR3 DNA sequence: TGTGCCAGCAGCTCAGGACGAACGCACACTGAAGCTTTCTTT. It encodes CASSSGRTHTEAFF.

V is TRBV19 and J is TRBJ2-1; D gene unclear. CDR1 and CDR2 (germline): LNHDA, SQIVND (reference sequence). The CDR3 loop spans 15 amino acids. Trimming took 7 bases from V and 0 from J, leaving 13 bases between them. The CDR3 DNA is TGTGCCAGTAATCCCGACCAAAGCTCCTACAATGAGCAGTTCTTC. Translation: CASNPDQSSYNEQFF.

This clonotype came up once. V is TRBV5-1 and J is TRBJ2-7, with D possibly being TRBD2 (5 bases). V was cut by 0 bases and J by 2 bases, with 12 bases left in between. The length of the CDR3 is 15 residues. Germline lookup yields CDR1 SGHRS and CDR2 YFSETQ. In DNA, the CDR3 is TGCGCCAGCAGCTTGGTCGGGGAGTTTGCCTACGAGCAGTACTTC. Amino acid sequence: CASSLVGEFAYEQYF.

The CDR3 reads CASSSSNRAFF. CDR3 coding DNA: TGCGCCAGCAGCTCGTCGAATCGAGCTTTCTTT. The chain uses TRBV5-1 and TRBJ1-1; D remains unclear. Germline-derived CDR1 and CDR2 are SGHRS and YFSETQ. Between the trimmed V and J ends, which lost 3 bases and 10 bases, there was a span of 10 bases. This CDR3 is built from 11 residues.

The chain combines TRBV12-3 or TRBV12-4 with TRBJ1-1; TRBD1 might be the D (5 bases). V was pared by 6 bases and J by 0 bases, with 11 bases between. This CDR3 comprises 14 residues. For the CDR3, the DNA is TGTGCCAGCAGGGAGGGACCCTTGAACACTGAAGCTTTCTTT. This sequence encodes CASREGPLNTEAFF.

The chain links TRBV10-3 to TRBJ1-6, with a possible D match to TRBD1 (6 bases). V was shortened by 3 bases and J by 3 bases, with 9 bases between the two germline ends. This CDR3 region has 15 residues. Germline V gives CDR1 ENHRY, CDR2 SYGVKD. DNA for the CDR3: TGTGCCATCAGTGAACAGGGATTCTATAATTCACCCCTCCACTTT. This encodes CAISEQGFYNSPLHF.

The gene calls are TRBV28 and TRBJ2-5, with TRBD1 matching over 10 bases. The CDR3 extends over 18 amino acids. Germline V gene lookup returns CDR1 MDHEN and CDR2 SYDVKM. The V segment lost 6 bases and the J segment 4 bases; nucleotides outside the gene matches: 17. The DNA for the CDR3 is TGTGCCAGCAGATCGAGACAGGGGGCGCTTGTCCGGGGAGAGACCCAGTACTTC. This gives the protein CASRSRQGALVRGETQYF.

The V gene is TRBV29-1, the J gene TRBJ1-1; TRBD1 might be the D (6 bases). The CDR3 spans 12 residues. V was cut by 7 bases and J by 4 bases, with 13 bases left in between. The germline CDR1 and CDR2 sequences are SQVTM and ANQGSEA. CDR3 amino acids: CSGGQQGTEAFF. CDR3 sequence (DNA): TGCAGCGGCGGACAACAGGGCACTGAAGCTTTCTTT. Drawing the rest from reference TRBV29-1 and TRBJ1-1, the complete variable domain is SAVISQKPSRDICQRGTSLTIQCQVDSQVTMMFWYRQQPGQSLTLIATANQGSEATYESGFVIDKFPISRPNLTFSTLTVSNMSPEDSSIYLCSGGQQGTEAFFGQGTRLTVV.

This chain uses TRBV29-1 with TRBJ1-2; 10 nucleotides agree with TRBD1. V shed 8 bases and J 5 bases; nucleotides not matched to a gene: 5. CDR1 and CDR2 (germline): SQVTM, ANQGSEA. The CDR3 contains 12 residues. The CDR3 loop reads CSSGTGEYGYTF. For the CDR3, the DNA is TGCAGCTCCGGGACAGGGGAATATGGCTACACCTTC.

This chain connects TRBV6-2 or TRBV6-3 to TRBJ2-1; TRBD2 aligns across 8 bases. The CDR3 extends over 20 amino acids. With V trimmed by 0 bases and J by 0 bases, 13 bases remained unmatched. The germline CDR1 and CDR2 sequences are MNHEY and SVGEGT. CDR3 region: CASSYSTAGGPSSSYNEQFF. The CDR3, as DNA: TGTGCCAGCAGTTACTCGACCGCGGGGGGTCCTTCGAGCTCCTACAATGAGCAGTTCTTC.

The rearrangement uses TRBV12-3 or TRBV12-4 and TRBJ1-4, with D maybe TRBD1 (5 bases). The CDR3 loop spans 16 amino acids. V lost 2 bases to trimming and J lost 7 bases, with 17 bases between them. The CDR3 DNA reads TGTGCCAGCAGTTTAAGGGGACCCACGCGGGGTGAAAAACTGTTTTTT. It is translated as CASSLRGPTRGEKLFF.

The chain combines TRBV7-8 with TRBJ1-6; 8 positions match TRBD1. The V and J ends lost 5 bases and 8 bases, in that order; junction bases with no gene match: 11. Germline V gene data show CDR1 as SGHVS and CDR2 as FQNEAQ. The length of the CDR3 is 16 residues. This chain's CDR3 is CASSLSRTGRDSPLHF. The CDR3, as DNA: TGTGCCAGCAGCCTATCACGGACAGGGAGAGATTCACCCCTCCACTTT.

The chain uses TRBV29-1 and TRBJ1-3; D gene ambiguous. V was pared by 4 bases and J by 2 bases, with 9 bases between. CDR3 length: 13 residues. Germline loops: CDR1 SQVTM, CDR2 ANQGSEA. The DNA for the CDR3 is TGCAGCGTTGTGGTGGGTCCTGGAAACACCATATATTTT. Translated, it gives CSVVVGPGNTIYF. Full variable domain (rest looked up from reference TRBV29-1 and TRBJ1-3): SAVISQKPSRDICQRGTSLTIQCQVDSQVTMMFWYRQQPGQSLTLIATANQGSEATYESGFVIDKFPISRPNLTFSTLTVSNMSPEDSSIYLCSVVVGPGNTIYFGEGSWLTVV.

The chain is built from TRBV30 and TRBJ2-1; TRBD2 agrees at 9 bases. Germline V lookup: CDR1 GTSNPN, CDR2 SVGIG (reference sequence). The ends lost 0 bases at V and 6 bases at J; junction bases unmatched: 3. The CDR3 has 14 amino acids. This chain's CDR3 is CAWSVGLASNEQFF. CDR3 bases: TGTGCCTGGAGTGTGGGACTAGCCTCCAATGAGCAGTTCTTC.